Described below is a single TCR beta chain sequence and its context. Antigen unknown. The sample comes from a study of cytomegalovirus exposure and HLA in healthy donors. General study points: The listing of roughly 160 TCR beta chains classed them as cytomegalovirus-associated.

The PCR employed 60 Vbeta primers together with 13 Jbeta primers. Produced via immunoSEQ multiplex PCR; TCRdb's table is partial and in-frame only. This repertoire shows 200,000 to 250,000 clones, 82% found once; its top ten account for roughly 5%. This CDR3 has 15 residues. Germline assignment: CDR1 LGHNT and CDR2 FRNRAP. V lost 3 bases and J lost 2, with 13 bases in between. The chain couples TRBV12-5 to TRBJ1-2; D remains ambiguous. Input material: PBMCs. The source is a middle-aged woman in good health and CMV-seropositive. CDR3 in amino acids: CASGFSAGRNYGYTF. The CDR3 nucleotides read TGTGCTAGTGGTTTTTCTGCAGGAAGGAACTATGGCTACACCTTC.